These 17 T cell receptor beta chains share one sample of origin, sequenced in a study of T-cell memory formation after mild COVID-19. Each CDR3 protein gets one entry after TCRdb re-called the 5' RACE reads with MiXCR. The profile shows around 310,000 distinct CDR3 sequences, roughly 13% of them singletons. Sequencing was carried out using PBMCs or a T cell subset sorted from them (not recorded which). Receptor source: a man younger than 35 who had mild COVID-19 (a few samples of this study predate the infection). Cell type and time point are not known.

J is TRBJ2-7 and V is TRBV20-1; a possible D gene is TRBD1 (5 bases). CDR3 size: 15 residues. The germline V gene encodes CDR1 DFQATT and CDR2 SNEGSKA (reference sequence). V was shortened by 0 bases and J by 4 bases, with 16 bases between the two germline ends. CDR3 in amino acids: CSARDPRQLSYEQYV. The DNA of the CDR3 is TGCAGTGCTAGAGATCCGAGACAGCTAAGTTACGAGCAGTACGTC.

There are a few counts of this clonotype. This rearrangement joins TRBV10-3 to TRBJ2-5, with 15 bases matching TRBD2. From germline, CDR1 is ENHRY and CDR2 SYGVKD. Trimming removed 8 bases from V and 7 bases from J; junction bases left unmatched: 14. The length of the CDR3 is 17 residues. The CDR3 loop reads CAIGSAGLAGGHGTQYF. CDR3 bases: TGTGCCATCGGATCGGCTGGACTAGCGGGGGGGCACGGGACCCAGTACTTC.

The chain carries TRBV6-5 and TRBJ1-4, with D perhaps matching TRBD1 (5 bases). The CDR3 is 15 amino acids. The germline V and J ends were trimmed by 0 bases and 1 base, with 6 bases remaining between them. From germline, CDR1 is MNHEY and CDR2 SVGAGI. This CDR3 reads CASSYSRGTNEKLFF. The CDR3 nucleotides are TGTGCCAGCAGTTACTCGAGGGGAACTAATGAAAAACTGTTTTTT.

This clonotype was counted between two and nine times. V is TRBV6-2 or TRBV6-3 and J is TRBJ2-2; TRBD1 matches 9 bases. The CDR3 covers 16 residues. V lost 6 bases, J lost 2 bases, and 7 bases stayed unmatched. Germline lookup yields CDR1 MNHEY and CDR2 SVGEGT. The DNA of the CDR3 is TGTGCCAGCAGGATTCCGGGACAGGGTAACACCGGGGAGCTGTTTTTT. Amino acid sequence: CASRIPGQGNTGELFF.

This clonotype was picked up one time. This chain links TRBV6-5 with TRBJ1-4; tentative D call: TRBD1 (6 bases). Germline CDR1 MNHEY, CDR2 SVGAGI. Trimming removed 0 bases from V and 9 bases from J, with 14 bases in between. The CDR3 covers 15 residues. Written as DNA, the CDR3 is TGTGCCAGCAGTTACTCGAGGGGGATGGGGCAAAAACTGTTTTTT. Translated, it gives CASSYSRGMGQKLFF.

This clonotype appeared many times. The chain employs TRBV4-1 and TRBJ2-7; maybe TRBD2 (6 bases). Trimming pared 0 bases from V and 4 bases from J, leaving 13 bases between. The CDR3 loop spans 15 amino acids. CDR1 and CDR2 from the germline V gene are MGHRA and YSYEKL. CDR3 amino acids: CASSQDWGVGYEQYV. CDR3 in DNA: TGCGCCAGCAGCCAAGATTGGGGGGTCGGGTACGAGCAGTACGTC.

This clonotype has at least ten counts. The genes are TRBV5-1 and TRBJ1-1; possibly TRBD1 for D (6 bases). The CDR3 totals 15 residues. Between the trimmed V and J ends, which lost 0 bases and 10 bases, there was a span of 19 bases. The germline gives CDR1 SGHRS, CDR2 YFSETQ. The CDR3 coding sequence is TGCGCCAGCAGCTTGGCCGAGACAGGCGGCTTTGTAGCTTTCTTT. Translated, it gives CASSLAETGGFVAFF. Looking up the rest from reference TRBV5-1 and TRBJ1-1 gives the full variable domain: KAGVTQTPRYLIKTRGQQVTLSCSPISGHRSVSWYQQTPGQGLQFLFEYFSETQRNKGNFPGRFSGRQFSNSRSEMNVSTLELGDSALYLCASSLAETGGFVAFFGQGTRLTVV.

The chain uses TRBV5-1 and TRBJ2-3; 7 bases match TRBD1. With V trimmed by 0 bases and J by 1 base, 2 bases remained unmatched. The CDR3 is 15 amino acids. Germline values: CDR1 SGHRS, CDR2 YFSETQ. DNA of the CDR3: TGCGCCAGCAGCTTGGCGGGACAGCGCACAGATACGCAGTATTTT. Translated: CASSLAGQRTDTQYF.

This clonotype was recorded many times. The chain has TRBV20-1 and TRBJ2-3, with 8 bases lining up with TRBD2. The V segment lost 1 base and the J segment 1 base; nucleotides outside the gene matches: 1. This CDR3 is built from 14 residues. Germline-derived CDR1 and CDR2 are DFQATT and SNEGSKA (reference sequence). CDR3 region: CSARGAGGTDTQYF. The CDR3, as DNA: TGCAGTGCTAGAGGAGCGGGGGGCACAGATACGCAGTATTTT.

This clonotype has more than one count but fewer than ten. The gene calls are TRBV29-1 and TRBJ2-3; the D gene could be TRBD1 or TRBD2 (5 bases each). The V end lost 6 bases, the J end lost 2 bases, and 12 bases lay between the germline ends. Germline V gives CDR1 SQVTM, CDR2 ANQGSEA. The CDR3 has 13 residues. The CDR3 spells CSVRGGFTDTQYF. The CDR3, as DNA: TGCAGCGTGAGGGGCGGATTCACAGATACGCAGTATTTT.

V and J are TRBV20-1 and TRBJ2-5, with 8 bases fitting TRBD2. CDR1 and CDR2 from the germline V gene are DFQATT and SNEGSKA (reference sequence). The CDR3 totals 13 residues. The CDR3, as DNA: TGCACCGGCAGCGGGGGATGGCAAGAGACCCAGTACTTC. Amino acid sequence: CTGSGGWQETQYF.

The chain links TRBV7-3 to TRBJ2-4; D is unresolved. The CDR3 runs 13 residues. CDR1 is SGHTA and CDR2 is FQGTGA in the germline V gene. V was cut by 3 bases and J by 9 bases, with 12 bases left in between. The CDR3 nucleotides are TGTGCCAGCAGCTTGGTCGGACGAGGCATTCAGTACTTC. It translates to CASSLVGRGIQYF.

This clonotype was counted a few times. The chain combines TRBV3-1 with TRBJ2-7; D call uncertain. The ends were cut back, 4 bases at V and 3 bases at J, with 13 bases in the middle. CDR3 size: 14 residues. Looked up from germline, CDR1 is LGHDT and CDR2 is YNNKEL (reference sequence). This CDR3 is CASSPSRTFYEQYF. The CDR3 region has the DNA TGTGCCAGCAGCCCCTCGCGAACTTTCTACGAGCAGTACTTC.

This clonotype came up a few times. The chain has TRBV6-2 or TRBV6-3 and TRBJ2-3; D may be TRBD2 (5 bases). The germline V gene has CDR1 MNHEY and CDR2 SVGEGT. The CDR3 length is 16 residues. V lost 8 bases to trimming and J lost 4 bases, with 22 bases between them. The CDR3 sequence: CASSPSLFPQADTQYF. The DNA of the CDR3 is TGTGCCAGCTCGCCTAGCCTTTTCCCCCAGGCAGATACGCAGTATTTT.

This clonotype has a count of ten or more. The V call is TRBV7-3, the J call TRBJ2-3, with no clear D. Germline V CDR1 and CDR2: SGHTA, FQGTGA. The CDR3 is made up of 11 amino acids. The V end lost 4 bases, the J end lost 5 bases, and 4 bases lay between the germline ends. CDR3 DNA sequence: TGTGCCAGCAGCTGGGGAGATACGCAGTATTTT. It translates to CASSWGDTQYF.

This clonotype showed up just a few times. The chain links TRBV11-2 to TRBJ2-2, with D possibly TRBD2 on 7 matching bases. CDR3 length: 16 residues. The germline V gene has CDR1 SGHAT and CDR2 FQNNGV. The V gene lost 5 bases and the J gene lost 6 bases, with 19 bases spanning the gap. The CDR3 protein is CASSRREGGAPGELFF. The CDR3 region has the DNA TGTGCCAGCAGCCGACGAGAGGGGGGGGCCCCCGGGGAGCTGTTTTTT.

This clonotype was seen many times. The chain uses TRBV7-3 and TRBJ2-2; 10 bases align to TRBD1. The CDR3 spans 14 residues. The J segment lost 6 bases and the V segment lost 5 bases, leaving 3 bases of the junction unmatched. CDR1 is SGHTA and CDR2 is FQGTGA in the germline V gene. This CDR3 is CASSPGQGPGELFF. CDR3 nucleotides: TGTGCCAGCAGCCCGGGACAGGGGCCCGGGGAGCTGTTTTTT.